Sequencing of this TCR beta chain was carried out in a study of cytomegalovirus exposure and HLA in healthy donors (dated by TCRdb to 2017 to 2019). At the level of the whole study: An earlier analysis of 587 of the donors reported 276 Gb of sequence data and 95 million to 130 million unique TCR beta sequences obtained from some 170 million T cells. A handful of DR-DQ haplotypes were handled as single units for association and clustering because linkage in the cohort was strong. A later analysis re-examined previously published TCR beta repertoires from roughly 720 donors and added high-resolution HLA genotyping to investigate patterns of TCR occurrence. To predict cytomegalovirus infection status, the study combined high-throughput TCR immunosequencing, statistical association of individual TCRs with disease status, and machine learning. The later analysis used no new phenotypic data to find candidate immune exposures, relying instead on TCR beta sequences and their occurrence across donors. The study profiled the T cell repertoires of hundreds of subjects by immunosequencing and related them to cytomegalovirus serostatus. Typing coverage varied by locus: roughly 629-630 donors for A, B, C, DRB1 and DQB1; about 520 for DQA1; approximately 610 for DPA1; fewer than 480 for DPB1. The genetic ancestry cluster associated with self-reported Caucasian donors included 81% of the roughly 400 genotyped donors. All discovery cohort repertoires had been generated using a single sequencing platform. An earlier analysis of 450 to 750 of the donors used high-throughput TCR beta sequencing to judge whether each TCR beta V gene segment behaved as functional or pseudogenic. A later genetic analysis took genome-wide SNP genotypes for about 55% of the 666 donors and used that subset as a discovery cohort. The aim of the study was to test whether cataloging public T cell receptors could identify signatures of past pathogen exposure. In addition to the first cohort of 666 subjects, a separate validation cohort of about 120 different subjects was used. On average, roughly 200,000 unique TCR beta nucleotide sequences were sequenced per donor among several hundred genotyped donors of the cohort, with 15% to 20% of those sequences being non-productive. Roughly 310 gigabases of sequencing data and tens of millions of unique TCR sequences were included in an early release covering about 620 HLA-typed donors. Both class I and class II loci were covered by HLA typing, at four-digit resolution. Donor age, sex, ethnicity and CMV serostatus were collected together with the repertoire data.

The study at large found these results: Cytomegalovirus status was reported to be diagnosed by the classifier with high specificity and sensitivity in both the original and validation cohorts. The study listed 150 to 200 TCR beta chains as associated with cytomegalovirus. At a false discovery rate of 0.05, a later analysis linked approximately 18,000 TCR beta sequences to specific HLA alleles. Across donors, most TCR sequences were observed very rarely, whereas some public TCRs were present in many individuals. Most CMV-associated TCR beta chains appeared to be HLA-restricted in a later analysis, and the HLA associations seemed to be driven largely by CMV exposure. In a later genetic analysis, fewer N-insertions in productive TCRs were reported among donors in an Asian-associated ancestry cluster than the roughly 700-donor mean. Presence/absence analyses assumed roughly uniform sequencing depth across donors, an assumption that may not hold. According to the authors, the approach could potentially be generalized to other disease states and immunological phenotypes. In a later analysis, HLA-associated TCR beta chains were found to be more clonally expanded and to have lower generation probabilities than equally common non-associated chains. A later analysis found that TCR association rates varied across HLA loci, with DRB1 alleles showing the most associated TCRs and HLA-C alleles the fewest. Because counts were too low, around 18 rarely observed V segments, including chromosome 9 orphons, were left out of the earlier analysis of about 500 of the donors. Linkage disequilibrium might explain the correlated functional status among segregating V segments, but an unknown experimental factor could not be excluded. The cohort was sequenced for TCR beta chains only, and without alpha or paired-chain data the features that could be detected were limited. Strong co-occurrence of HLA alleles, especially DR and DQ, made assigning TCR associations to individual alleles difficult. Several of the top co-occurrence clusters appeared to be linked to parvovirus B19, influenza, CMV and Epstein-Barr virus, according to a later analysis. A further reported finding was that TCR beta sequences accurately predicted the HLA-A and HLA-B alleles for most subjects in the first cohort. Because some donors lacked HLA typing at each locus, the association tests relied only on the typed subset. The sequencing pipeline was judged likely to have produced a cluster of highly shared sequence variants as a technical artifact. An earlier analysis of around 500 of the donors showed that most TCR beta V segments appeared in productive rearrangements either about 87% or about 30% of the time, which broadly matched IMGT annotations. A few of the identified cytomegalovirus-associated TCR beta chains were confirmed in vitro to be specific for cytomegalovirus antigens. An association between a missense DCLRE1C variant and V-gene and J-gene trimming of TCR beta chains was found in a later genetic analysis and replicated in an independent cohort. Immune exposure information for the cohort was limited to CMV serostatus.

The library was prepared using the immunoSEQ multiplex PCR assay. The multiplex PCR relied on a mix of 60 forward primers for TCR Vbeta segments and 13 reverse primers for TCR Jbeta segments. The CDR3 region of rearranged TCR beta genes was amplified from genomic DNA with a multiplex PCR assay. The Illumina HiSeq System was used to sequence the amplified TCR beta libraries as 87-base-pair reads. As for the original processing: In a later analysis, roughly 80 million unique TCR beta chains were counted across the approximately 640 repertoires, and around 11 million of these chains were shared by at least two donors. A nearest-neighbor algorithm error-corrected the raw reads and collapsed the reads into unique sequences, merging closely related sequences to remove PCR and sequencing errors. To assign V, D and J gene segments, CDR3 sequences were aligned to IMGT reference sequences. For a sequence to be retained, a match of at least six nucleotides to both a V gene segment and a J gene segment was required. A rearrangement counted as productive if the CDR3 had no stop codons and remained in frame with V and J, and every other rearrangement counted as non-productive. Following IMGT convention, CDR3 was defined as the stretch from the second conserved V-encoded cysteine to the conserved J-encoded phenylalanine. Sequences without an unambiguous match to a single V gene segment were excluded from the earlier analysis of approximately 560 of the donors. In an earlier analysis of 450 to 700 of the donors, V segments were called functional above 56.7% productive rearrangements and were called segregating when the between-donor standard deviation exceeded 5%. A statistical classification framework was built for diagnosing cytomegalovirus status from the catalog of TCR beta chain sequences. In a later analysis, V and J genes were assigned by comparing TCR nucleotide sequences against IMGT/GENE-DB human TR gene sequences. The TCRdist pipeline was used in a later analysis to assign CDR3 sequences and most-parsimonious VDJ recombination scenarios. In a later analysis, every TCR beta chain was defined by the combination of its CDR3 amino acid sequence and its V-gene family, and reads without a unique V-gene family were dropped. A later analysis removed 592 highly shared, low-generation-probability nucleotide sequences to deal with suspected cross-contamination and a sequencing artifact. For each public chain, a later analysis derived a clonal expansion index from normalized ranks of inferred template counts within each repertoire. A later analysis computed generation probabilities with a VDJ recombination model fitted to out-of-frame rearrangements, and checked the results against IGoR. Hypergeometric tests were used in a later analysis to score TCR-TCR, TCR-HLA and TCR-CMV co-occurrence, with a repertoire-size bias correction applied to the TCR pairs. To estimate false discovery rates, a later analysis permuted the HLA or CMV assignments 20 times. In a later analysis, co-occurring TCRs were grouped using DBSCAN, with TCRdist sequence similarity added in when clustering inside HLA-allele-positive subsets. For co-occurrence clustering, repertoires with fewer than 30,000 or more than 120,000 public chains were excluded, along with five repertoires with anomalous nucleotide sharing. TCRdb re-hosts the immuneACCESS table, in-frame sequences only. Its copies lack some clones; in the studies checked, an unresolved V gene accounts for under half of them, and the cause for the rest is not known. The D gene and trimming were derived from the DNA, and the V and J assignments and clone size from that table. This sample lists 110,000 to 150,000 clones; over 60% were detected once. The top ten clonotypes cover under 2% of the sample.

The cohort comprised 550 to 700 healthy bone marrow donors. At the time of sampling, every cohort member was nominally healthy, though immune exposures that went unrecorded were likely present. The donor tested CMV seronegative and was one of the 352 seronegative cohort members. Each donor provided a peripheral blood sample, and peripheral blood mononuclear cells were used for TCR beta sequencing. The Qiagen DNeasy Blood Extraction Kit was used to extract genomic DNA from the blood cell samples. Comments on this clone: The clone's antigen remains unknown. No base-level quality is on record; no much larger clone is a single base apart.

Sequences were obtained from PBMCs. The TCR was taken from a woman aged 40 to 50 in good health and CMV-seronegative.

Here is the DNA: TGTGCCAGCAGCTTAGACTGGCAGGGTGAAGATACGCAGTATTTT. The encoded protein is CASSLDWQGEDTQYF. The chain is assembled from TRBV7-8 and TRBJ2-3; the D region possibly corresponds to TRBD1 (5 bases align). V is shortened by 1 base, J by 5 bases, and the region joining them spans 13 bases. The CDR3 sequence holds 15 residues, the cysteine and phenylalanine included. The entry retains the CDR3 DNA only, 45 bases that are in frame from base 1. For CDR1 and CDR2, the germline V gene lists SGHVS and FQNEAQ.